This T cell receptor (beta chain) was observed in a study of blood T cell repertoires in COVID-19 (dated by TCRdb to 2019 to 2021). In the study overall: Samples from collaborators originated in the United States, Italy and Spain and spanned both the acute and convalescent phases of COVID-19. Deeply sampled blood TCRbeta repertoires from subjects exposed to, actively infected with, or recovered from COVID-19 were included in the dataset. The sample metadata nearly always contained a de-identified subject ID, COVID-19 status, age in years and sex. The repertoires were made available in a free public database intended to serve as a resource for research on the immune response to SARS-CoV-2. The prospective study material was composed of cDNA or gDNA derived from T cells, B-cell-depleted T cells, or PBMCs. The samples were drawn from the first 160 participants of the ongoing ImmuneRACE study and from about 1,200 subjects provided by 6 global collaborators. Where available, HLA class I and class II types were obtained from metadata supplied by the sample provider rather than from assay-based typing. Study-level results and caveats: Clinical and demographic metadata were provided uncurated, with the amount varying by source and participant.

The CDR3 spans 13 residues, from the cysteine through the phenylalanine. Here the CDR3 DNA is all that survives: 39 bases in frame from base 1. As encoded in the germline V gene (reference sequence), CDR1 is LNHNV while CDR2 is YYDKDF. Trimming costs V 6 bases and J 6 bases, and their ends lie 12 bases apart. TCRbeta CDR3 regions were amplified from genomic DNA by means of the immunoSEQ Assay, a bias-controlled multiplex PCR. The authors processed their data as follows. The number of nucleated cells in each sample was estimated by amplification of reference gene primers within the assay. To quantify the absolute abundance of each unique TCRbeta CDR3 rearrangement, sequence reads were collapsed and filtered. For each sample, productive Simpson clonality was calculated as the square root of Simpson's diversity index across productive rearrangements. TCRdb carries this immuneACCESS record with in-frame sequences only. Its versions omit some clonotypes, under half of them owing to an unresolved V gene in the studies checked, with the rest unexplained. Clone size and V and J calls were adopted from that table, with D and trimming inferred from the DNA. Present in this sample are around 150,000 clones, about 72% of which were seen just once. The ten largest make up about a tenth of the sample.

Of note for this clone: This receptor's antigen is unknown. No quality values exist for individual bases; no much larger clone is one base distant.

A second Seattle source provided samples from volunteer blood donors who had recovered from COVID-19. Collaborating institutions collected whole blood in K2EDTA tubes following their own protocols. Collaborator samples were shipped for TCRbeta analysis as frozen whole blood, isolated PBMCs, or DNA extracted from either sample type. The specimen sequenced was peripheral blood. The TCR sequence derives from a man aged 55 to 69 who had recovered from COVID-19. Recombination joined TRBV15 with TRBJ2-1, with the identity of the D gene unclear. The DNA sequence is TGTGCCACCAGTGTCGATAGCCCCAATGAGCAGTTCTTC. It is translated as CATSVDSPNEQFF.